This is a list of T cell receptor beta chains from one sample in a study of blood T cell repertoires in COVID-19. Here immunoSEQ multiplex PCR was the method, and the copy in TCRdb shows in-frame clones only, minus some. The top ten hold roughly 1.7% of the sample, which has more than 250,000 clones, about nine tenths seen once. The material sequenced was peripheral blood. The receptors shown here come from a woman aged 30 to 39 with COVID-19, enrolled during active disease. Both conserved end residues are part of each CDR3. The D gene is left open where the match is weak. Clone size is given for some rows only: seen once, a few or many times, or a class if the clone is expanded.

V,D,size,J,CDR3,DNA
TRBV12-5,TRBD1,-,TRBJ1-2,CASGLNWDRDYGYTF,TGTGCTAGTGGTTTAAATTGGGACAGGGACTATGGCTACACCTTC
TRBV5-5,TRBD1,few,TRBJ1-1,CASSWDPTGRTEAFF,TGTGCCAGCAGCTGGGACCCGACAGGGAGAACTGAAGCTTTCTTT
TRBV12-3/TRBV12-4,-,-,TRBJ1-3,CASSAQGWNTIYF,TGTGCCAGCAGTGCGCAGGGATGGAACACCATATATTTT
TRBV7-9,TRBD1,-,TRBJ1-6,CASSLPGQGLNSPLHF,TGTGCCAGCAGCTTACCGGGACAGGGGTTAAATTCACCCCTCCACTTT
TRBV27,-,-,TRBJ2-7,CASSLGLEGSEQYF,TGTGCCAGCAGTTTAGGGTTGGAGGGGAGCGAGCAGTACTTC
TRBV3-1/TRBV3-2,TRBD1,-,TRBJ2-7,CASSQGTGGYYEQYF,TGTGCCAGCAGCCAAGGAACAGGGGGATACTACGAGCAGTACTTC
TRBV2,-,once,TRBJ1-1,CASSEAWEGGTEAFF,TGTGCCAGCAGTGAAGCTTGGGAGGGAGGAACTGAAGCTTTCTTT
TRBV15,TRBD1,-,TRBJ1-2,CATSSRNPWGGQAYGYTF,TGTGCCACCAGCAGCCGCAATCCATGGGGAGGACAGGCCTATGGCTACACCTTC
TRBV3-1/TRBV3-2,-,once,TRBJ1-5,CASSQVPSSIRQAGGCNQPQHF,TGTGCCAGCAGCCAAGTTCCCTCCAGTATCAGACAAGCGGGTGGGTGCAATCAGCCCCAGCATTTT
TRBV7-9,TRBD2,-,TRBJ2-3,CASSFRWGREDSTDTQYF,TGTGCCAGCAGCTTTAGGTGGGGGAGGGAGGACTCCACAGATACGCAGTATTTT
TRBV19,-,-,TRBJ1-4,CASNRFGVEKLFF,TGTGCCAGTAACAGGTTCGGAGTCGAAAAACTGTTTTTT
TRBV12-5,TRBD1,-,TRBJ1-2,CASGPPGTGGHGYTF,TGTGCTAGTGGTCCCCCCGGGACAGGGGGCCACGGCTACACCTTC
TRBV5-5,TRBD2,-,TRBJ2-3,CASSLGLVESATQYF,TGTGCCAGCAGCCTGGGACTAGTAGAGTCGGCTACGCAGTATTTT
TRBV6-5,-,-,TRBJ2-3,CASARGSETDTQYF,TGTGCCAGCGCCCGAGGTAGCGAAACAGATACGCAGTATTTT
TRBV7-2,-,-,TRBJ2-3,CASSLALSPDTQYF,TGTGCCAGCAGCTTAGCGCTATCCCCAGATACGCAGTATTTT
TRBV2,-,-,TRBJ1-1,CASIRVQNTEAFF,TGTGCCAGCATCAGGGTTCAGAACACTGAAGCTTTCTTT
TRBV5-1,-,-,TRBJ2-6,CASSLVVRSGANVLTF,TGCGCCAGCAGCTTGGTTGTGAGGTCTGGGGCCAACGTCCTGACTTTC
TRBV6-4,TRBD1,-,TRBJ2-1,CASIKTGGGDNEQFF,TGTGCCAGCATTAAGACAGGGGGCGGTGATAATGAGCAGTTCTTC
TRBV4-2,-,-,TRBJ1-2,CASSRAGEGNYGYTF,TGTGCCAGCAGCCGGGCAGGGGAGGGGAACTATGGCTACACCTTC